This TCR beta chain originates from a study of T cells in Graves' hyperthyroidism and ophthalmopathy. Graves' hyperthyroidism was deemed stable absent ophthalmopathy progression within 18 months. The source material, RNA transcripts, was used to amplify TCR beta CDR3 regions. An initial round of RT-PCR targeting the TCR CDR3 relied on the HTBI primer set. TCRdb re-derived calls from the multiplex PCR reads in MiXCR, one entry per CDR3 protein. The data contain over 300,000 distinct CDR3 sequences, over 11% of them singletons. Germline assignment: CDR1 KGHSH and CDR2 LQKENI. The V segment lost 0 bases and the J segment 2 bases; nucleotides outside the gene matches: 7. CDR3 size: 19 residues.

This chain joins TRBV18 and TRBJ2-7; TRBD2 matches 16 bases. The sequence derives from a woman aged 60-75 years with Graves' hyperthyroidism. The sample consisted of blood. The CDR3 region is CASSPPGLAGGPGAYEQYF. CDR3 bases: TGTGCCAGCTCACCACCGGGACTAGCGGGAGGGCCTGGAGCCTACGAGCAGTACTTC.